The 20 T cell receptor beta chains presented below share a single source sample, sequenced in a study of cytomegalovirus exposure and HLA in healthy donors. Vbeta (60) and Jbeta (13) primers were used in the PCR. TCRdb keeps only in-frame clones here, not all; method: immunoSEQ multiplex PCR. In the table there are over 150,000 clones, roughly 84% of which are singletons. Sequenced: PBMCs. The source is a man aged 25 to 45 in good health and CMV-seropositive.

The chain links TRBV7-9 to TRBJ2-1; TRBD2 agrees at 10 bases. Germline V CDR1 and CDR2: SEHNR, FQNEAQ (reference sequence). CDR3 length: 15 amino acids. V lost 5 bases and J lost 7; bases outside the gene matches: 8. CDR3 DNA sequence: TGTGCCAGCAGCCGTATAGCGGGAGGTATTAATGAGCAGTTCTTC. Protein product: CASSRIAGGINEQFF.

V usage is TRBV19 and J usage is TRBJ2-5; TRBD2 is a possible D gene (6 bases). There are 16 residues in the CDR3. From germline, CDR1 is LNHDA and CDR2 SQIVND (reference sequence). Trimming took 3 bases from V and 5 from J, leaving 19 bases between them. The CDR3 reads CASSISAQGGGETQYF. The CDR3 DNA is TGTGCCAGTAGTATCAGCGCGCAGGGAGGTGGGGAGACCCAGTACTTC. The full variable domain, its missing parts supplied by reference TRBV19 and TRBJ2-5, is DGGITQSPKYLFRKEGQNVTLSCEQNLNHDAMYWYRQDPGQGLRLIYYSQIVNDFQKGDIAEGYSVSREKKESFPLTVTSAQKNPTAFYLCASSISAQGGGETQYFGPGTRLLVL.

This clone has just one count. This chain connects TRBV21-1 to TRBJ1-2; the DNA was not compared with TRBD1, the D call given in the table. TRBV21-1 is reported as a pseudogene. This CDR3 comprises 14 residues. The CDR3 bases are TGTGCCAGCAGACTAATGACAGGAAGCAATGGCTACACCTTC. Its translation is CASRLMTGSNGYTF.

The chain carries TRBV7-9 and TRBJ2-2; 7 bases fit TRBD1. The germline CDR1 and CDR2 sequences are SEHNR and FQNEAQ (reference sequence). Trimming at V came to 3 bases and at J to 6 bases, leaving 4 bases not matched to a gene. CDR3 length: 14 amino acids. Here the CDR3 reads CASSFRQGAGELFF. The CDR3 DNA reads as TGTGCCAGCAGCTTTCGGCAGGGGGCCGGGGAGCTGTTTTTT.

V usage is TRBV6-5 and J usage is TRBJ1-3, with D perhaps TRBD1 (5 bases). CDR1 MNHEY and CDR2 SVGAGI come from the germline V gene. V was trimmed by 0 bases and J by 2 bases, leaving 11 bases between them. CDR3 length: 16 residues. The CDR3: CASSYSRDLAGNTIYF. The CDR3 DNA is TGTGCCAGCAGTTACTCGAGGGACTTGGCTGGAAACACCATATATTTT.

The chain has TRBV7-9 and TRBJ2-6; 8 nucleotides align to TRBD1. V gave up 4 bases and J gave up 4 bases; unmatched junction bases: 6. The CDR3 has 16 amino acids. Germline lookup yields CDR1 SEHNR and CDR2 FQNEAQ (reference sequence). The CDR3 nucleotides read TGTGCCAGCAGCTCCACGACAGGGGACGGGGCCAACGTCCTGACTTTC. This sequence encodes CASSSTTGDGANVLTF.

The CDR3 bases are TGCGCCAGCAGCTTGGAGAGTCCCAATCAGCCCCAGCATTTT. Translating it yields CASSLESPNQPQHF. The chain has TRBV5-1 and TRBJ1-5; D is ambiguous. The CDR3 is 14 amino acids. In germline, CDR1 is SGHRS, CDR2 YFSETQ. Trimming shortened V by 0 bases and J by 3 bases, and 7 bases separated the two germline ends.

This clone appeared once. The V and J genes are TRBV19 and TRBJ1-2; 9 bases are a match to TRBD1. V shed 2 bases and J 2 bases; nucleotides not matched to a gene: 6. CDR1 and CDR2 from the germline V gene are LNHDA and SQIVND (reference sequence). The CDR3 extends over 16 amino acids. CDR3 nucleotide sequence: TGTGCCAGTAGTATATCTCCGACAGGGGGGAACTATGGCTACACCTTC. Protein product: CASSISPTGGNYGYTF.

The chain carries TRBV4-1 and TRBJ1-1; D unclear. Trimming pared 0 bases from V and 1 base from J, leaving 9 bases between. Germline values: CDR1 MGHRA, CDR2 YSYEKL. The CDR3 extends over 15 amino acids. In DNA, the CDR3 is TGCGCCAGCAGCCAAGAAGCGTCTCGGAACACTGAAGCTTTCTTT. Translation: CASSQEASRNTEAFF.

The chain uses TRBV29-1 and TRBJ2-7; D may be TRBD2 (5 bases). Germline CDR1 is SQVTM and CDR2 is ANQGSEA. Trimming left V 4 bases short and J 3 bases short, with 13 bases between. The CDR3 is 13 amino acids. Written as DNA, the CDR3 is TGCAGCGTTGGATTTCCTGAGGGCTACGAGCAGTACTTC. Its translation: CSVGFPEGYEQYF.

The rearrangement uses TRBV10-1 and TRBJ2-1; D gene unclear. V lost 8 bases and J 1 base, leaving 12 bases between the germline ends. Germline V gives CDR1 WNHNN, CDR2 SYGVQD (reference sequence). The CDR3 sequence is 14 residues long. The CDR3: CASRWALSYNEQFF. The CDR3 coding sequence is TGCGCCAGCCGGTGGGCCTTGTCCTACAATGAGCAGTTCTTC.

With respect to this clone: Its ends do not fully match the called genes, so a read error is possible. V gene TRBV7-9 combines with J gene TRBJ2-1, with 9 bases lining up with TRBD1. This CDR3 comprises 17 residues. The germline gives CDR1 SEHNR, CDR2 FQNEAQ (reference sequence). This CDR3 is CASTLNPGTGNYNEQFF. CDR3 nucleotide sequence: TGTGCCAGCACCTTAAATCCCGGGACAGGGAATTACAATGAGCAGTTCTTC.

This CDR3 reads CASSARGTAYQETQYF. CDR3 DNA sequence: TGTGCCAGCTCAGCAAGGGGGACAGCGTACCAAGAGACCCAGTACTTC. J is TRBJ2-5 and V is TRBV18; 7 bases agree with TRBD1. This CDR3 has 16 amino acids. The ends lost 5 bases at V and 0 bases at J; junction bases unmatched: 9. CDR1 and CDR2 from the germline V gene are KGHSH and LQKENI.

The V call is TRBV4-1, the J call TRBJ1-1; tentative D call: TRBD1 (6 bases). The CDR3 spans 14 residues. Trimming shortened V by 4 bases and J by 6 bases, and 15 bases separated the two germline ends. The germline V gene encodes CDR1 MGHRA and CDR2 YSYEKL. Here the CDR3 reads CASSLEGGGSEAFF. The CDR3 DNA follows: TGCGCCAGCAGCCTAGAGGGGGGGGGATCTGAAGCTTTCTTT.

This chain joins TRBV6-5 and TRBJ1-5, with unresolved D. The V gene's germline CDR1 is MNHEY and CDR2 SVGAGI. V was clipped by 5 bases and J by 5 bases, with 10 bases between them. The CDR3 consists of 13 residues. This CDR3 is CASSGERYQPQHF. The CDR3 DNA reads TGTGCCAGCAGTGGAGAGAGATATCAGCCCCAGCATTTT.

This sequence joins TRBV27 and TRBJ2-7, with TRBD2 as a possible D gene (7 bases). Trimming pared 0 bases from V and 2 bases from J, leaving 11 bases between. The germline V gene has CDR1 MNHEY and CDR2 SMNVEV (reference sequence). The CDR3 has 15 residues. The CDR3 region has the DNA TGTGCCAGCAGTTTATCGGGGGCGGGAGCCTACGAGCAGTACGTC. It specifies CASSLSGAGAYEQYV.

The rearrangement uses TRBV11-3 and TRBJ2-3, with 9 nucleotides matching TRBD1. The CDR3 runs to 18 residues. V gave up 3 bases and J gave up 3 bases; unmatched junction bases: 13. Germline V gene lookup returns CDR1 SGHNT and CDR2 YENEEA. Written as DNA, the CDR3 is TGTGCCAGCAGCTTTTCCGGGACAGGGTATTTTAAAACAGATACGCAGTATTTT. Translating gives CASSFSGTGYFKTDTQYF.

This rearrangement joins TRBV7-9 to TRBJ2-3; TRBD1 matches at 9 bases. Germline CDR1 reads SEHNR; CDR2 reads FQNEAQ (reference sequence). The CDR3 runs to 18 residues. Germline trimming cut 3 bases from V and 5 bases from J; bases unmatched to any gene: 15. CDR3 sequence reads: CASSFGTGRVRMGDTQYF. DNA of the CDR3: TGTGCCAGCAGCTTCGGGACAGGGAGAGTTCGTATGGGAGATACGCAGTATTTT.

The V gene is TRBV7-2, the J gene TRBJ2-1; 13 positions match TRBD2. J was trimmed by 14 bases and V by 2 bases; bases with no gene match: 9. The germline V gene encodes CDR1 SGHTA and CDR2 FQGNSA. The CDR3 spans 15 residues. The CDR3 loop reads CASSLSGLAGEKEFF. CDR3 bases: TGTGCCAGCAGCTTATCCGGACTAGCGGGAGAGAAGGAGTTCTTC.

This clone showed up just a few times. DNA of the CDR3: TGTGCCAGCAGTTACTCGACCAGGGGGAACACTGAAGCTTTCTTT. As protein: CASSYSTRGNTEAFF. The chain couples TRBV6-5 to TRBJ1-1; D may be TRBD1 (6 bases). This CDR3 region has 15 residues. Looked up from germline, CDR1 is MNHEY and CDR2 is SVGAGI. V was clipped by 0 bases and J by 1 base, with 9 bases between them.